Sequencing of this TCR beta chain was carried out in a study of blood T cell repertoires in COVID-19. Overall study: From the United States, Italy and Spain came samples of acute and convalescent COVID-19.

Patients from Seattle were sampled longitudinally, starting during active infection. Between the trimmed V and J ends, which lost 4 bases and 3 bases, there was a span of 10 bases. Germline CDR1 reads LGHDT; CDR2 reads YNNKEL (reference sequence). The length of the CDR3 is 14 residues. Authors' processing steps: Amplification of reference gene primers provided the estimated nucleated cell counts. The data were produced by immunoSEQ multiplex PCR, yet TCRdb's version contains in-frame clones alone and is incomplete. Clonal size and the V and J genes are those of that table, whereas D and trimming came from the DNA. The repertoire holds about 150,000 clones, with 70% to 90% as singletons.

Sequencing used peripheral blood. The sequence came from a woman in her sixties or seventies with COVID-19, enrolled during active disease. The gene calls are TRBV3-1 (or the pseudogene TRBV3-2) and TRBJ1-5; D is ambiguous. CDR3 sequence reads: CASSPGSANQPQHF. The CDR3 DNA sequence: TGTGCCAGCAGCCCCGGGTCCGCCAATCAGCCCCAGCATTTT.